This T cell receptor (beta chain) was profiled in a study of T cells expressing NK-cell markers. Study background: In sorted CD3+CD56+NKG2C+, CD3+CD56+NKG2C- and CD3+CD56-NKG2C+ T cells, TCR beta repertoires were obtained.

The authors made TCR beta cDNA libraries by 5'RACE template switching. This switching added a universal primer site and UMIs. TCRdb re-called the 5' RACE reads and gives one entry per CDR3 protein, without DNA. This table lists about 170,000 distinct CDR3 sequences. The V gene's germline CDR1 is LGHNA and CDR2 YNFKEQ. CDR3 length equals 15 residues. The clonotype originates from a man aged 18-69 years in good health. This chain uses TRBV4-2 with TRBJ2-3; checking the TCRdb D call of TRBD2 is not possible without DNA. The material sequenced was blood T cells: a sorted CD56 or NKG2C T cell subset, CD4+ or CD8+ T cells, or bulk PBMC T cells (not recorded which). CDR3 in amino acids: CASSQTTRDTDTQYF.